The next 22 T cell receptor beta chains were all read from a single sample in a study of CD8 T cells in Susac syndrome. Random hexamers were used to reverse transcribe roughly 0.45 to 1 ug of RNA. TCRdb called the immunoSEQ multiplex PCR reads again in MiXCR, with one record for every CDR3 protein. The sample contains approximately 190,000 distinct CDR3 sequences, more than 85% of which appear only once. Sequencing was carried out using CD8+ T cells from PBMCs. The source is a human donor with Susac syndrome.

The genes are TRBV5-1 and TRBJ2-6; 7 nucleotides agree with TRBD1. Germline CDR1 is SGHRS and CDR2 is YFSETQ. V lost 8 bases, J lost 2 bases, and 1 base stayed unmatched. This CDR3 region has 13 residues. The CDR3 DNA sequence: TGCGCCAGTGGGACAGCTGGGGCCAACGTCCTGACTTTC. Encoded protein: CASGTAGANVLTF. The full variable domain, rest sourced from reference TRBV5-1 and TRBJ2-6, is KAGVTQTPRYLIKTRGQQVTLSCSPISGHRSVSWYQQTPGQGLQFLFEYFSETQRNKGNFPGRFSGRQFSNSRSEMNVSTLELGDSALYLCASGTAGANVLTFGAGSRLTVL.

This clonotype was seen a single time. V is TRBV20-1 and J is TRBJ2-2, with D perhaps being TRBD1 or TRBD2 (5 bases each). Germline V gene sequence: CDR1 DFQATT, CDR2 SNEGSKA (reference sequence). Trimming removed 2 bases at V and 6 bases at J, with 16 bases between. The CDR3 spans 15 residues. In DNA form, the CDR3 reads TGCAGTGCTAGAACCGGGACCTTCAACCCCGGGGAGCTGTTTTTT. This codes for CSARTGTFNPGELFF.

The chain uses TRBV12-3 or TRBV12-4 and TRBJ1-1; D is uncertain. The CDR3 sequence is 14 residues long. Between the trimmed V and J ends, which lost 3 bases and 0 bases, there was a span of 8 bases. The CDR3 here is CASSFLVLNTEAFF. DNA of the CDR3: TGTGCCAGCAGTTTTCTCGTTCTGAACACTGAAGCTTTCTTT.

The chain links TRBV4-2 to TRBJ1-1, with D tentatively TRBD1 (5 bases). The V end lost 1 base, the J end lost 0 bases, and 9 bases lay between the germline ends. Looked up from germline, CDR1 is LGHNA and CDR2 is YNFKEQ. The CDR3 runs 15 residues. CDR3 nucleotide sequence: TGTGCCAGCAGCCAAGGTCCAGGGATGAACACTGAAGCTTTCTTT. Encoded protein: CASSQGPGMNTEAFF.

This rearrangement joins TRBV4-1 to TRBJ2-7; D is undetermined. Trimming took 1 base from V and 6 from J, leaving 7 bases between them. This CDR3 contains 12 residues. Per the germline V gene, CDR1 is MGHRA and CDR2 is YSYEKL. CDR3 bases: TGCGCCAGCAGCCAAGGATTGGGCGAGCAGTACTTC. Its protein product is CASSQGLGEQYF.

V usage is TRBV5-4 and J usage is TRBJ2-1, with D possibly being TRBD1 or TRBD2 (6 bases each). Trimming removed 4 bases from V and 8 bases from J, with 19 bases in between. Looked up from germline, CDR1 is SGHNT and CDR2 is YYREEE (reference sequence). The CDR3 consists of 15 residues. Written as DNA, the CDR3 is TGTGCCAGCAGCACCGGACTAACAGGGAACTATGAGCAGTTCTTC. It yields the protein CASSTGLTGNYEQFF.

This sequence joins TRBV18 and TRBJ2-7, with TRBD2 matching over 10 bases. Losses at the gene ends were 0 bases for V and 5 bases for J; bases not matched to a gene: 7. Germline V lookup: CDR1 KGHSH, CDR2 LQKENI. This CDR3 is built from 16 residues. CDR3 sequence: CASSPPVVAGGNEQYF. The CDR3 coding sequence is TGTGCCAGCTCACCACCGGTGGTAGCGGGAGGCAACGAGCAGTACTTC.

The chain has TRBV7-8 and TRBJ2-5, with TRBD1 matching over 8 bases. From germline, CDR1 is SGHVS and CDR2 FQNEAQ. The CDR3 is made up of 17 amino acids. After removal of 1 base from V and 5 bases from J, the junction contained 12 bases not matched to a gene. The CDR3 coding sequence is TGTGCCAGCAGCTTAGTTCAGGGGGCGCGTATTTCGGAGACCCAGTACTTC. The encoded protein is CASSLVQGARISETQYF.

This clonotype was counted a single time. The V and J genes are TRBV9 and TRBJ2-7; D ambiguous. The CDR3 runs to 14 residues. V lost 3 bases to trimming and J lost 2 bases, with 12 bases between them. CDR1 and CDR2 (germline): SGDLS, YYNGEE. In DNA, the CDR3 is TGTGCCAGCAGCGCAGGTCACCTAACCTACGAGCAGTACTTC. Its protein product is CASSAGHLTYEQYF.

CDR3 DNA sequence: TGTGCCAGCACCCTAACTTCGGACAGGGCAAACACCGGGGAGCTGTTTTTT. It codes for CASTLTSDRANTGELFF. The J gene is TRBJ2-2, the V gene TRBV9; 8 bases align to TRBD1. Trimming took 6 bases from V and 2 from J; bases not matched to a gene: 12. The CDR3 totals 17 residues. Germline V gene sequence: CDR1 SGDLS, CDR2 YYNGEE.

This clonotype was seen only once. The chain carries TRBV4-1 and TRBJ2-7; maybe TRBD2 (7 bases). CDR3 length: 17 amino acids. Trimming shortened V by 1 base and J by 1 base, and 17 bases separated the two germline ends. Germline V gene data show CDR1 as MGHRA and CDR2 as YSYEKL. CDR3 DNA: TGCGCCAGCAGCCAAGGGTTCGGGGGGCTGGGGTCCTACGAGCAGTACTTC. Translation: CASSQGFGGLGSYEQYF.

V is TRBV20-1 and J is TRBJ2-3; 8 bases are a match to TRBD2. Germline V gene data show CDR1 as DFQATT and CDR2 as SNEGSKA (reference sequence). The CDR3 consists of 15 residues. With V trimmed by 3 bases and J by 1 base, 6 bases remained unmatched. CDR3 protein: CSASGWRGGTDTQYF. CDR3 coding DNA: TGCAGTGCTAGCGGCTGGCGGGGGGGCACAGATACGCAGTATTTT.

The V call is TRBV5-4, the J call TRBJ2-2; tentative D call: TRBD2 (5 bases). Germline V gene sequence: CDR1 SGHNT, CDR2 YYREEE (reference sequence). This CDR3 comprises 16 residues. Deletions cut 2 bases from V and 5 bases from J, with 16 bases between. CDR3 region: CASSFRGLLSTGELFF. CDR3 coding DNA: TGTGCCAGCAGCTTTAGAGGGTTATTATCGACCGGGGAGCTGTTTTTT.

This chain joins TRBV11-2 and TRBJ2-1, with TRBD2 matching over 7 bases. Germline loops: CDR1 SGHAT, CDR2 FQNNGV. The CDR3 covers 16 residues. J lost 1 base, V lost 0 bases, and 3 bases had no gene match. The DNA of the CDR3 is TGTGCCAGCAGCTTAGAACTGGGACTATCCTACAATGAGCAGTTCTTC. Translation gives CASSLELGLSYNEQFF.

The rearrangement uses TRBV9 and TRBJ2-7, with D tentatively TRBD2 (5 bases). Deletions cut 0 bases from V and 2 bases from J, with 12 bases between. The CDR3 is made up of 15 amino acids. Germline V gene lookup returns CDR1 SGDLS and CDR2 YYNGEE. In DNA, the CDR3 is TGTGCCAGCAGCGTAGGAGGACTGTCGACCTACGAGCAGTACTTC. This translates into CASSVGGLSTYEQYF.

J is TRBJ2-1 and V is TRBV4-1, with D hard to call. CDR1 is MGHRA, CDR2 YSYEKL, per germline. The V and J ends lost 1 base and 3 bases respectively, with 13 bases between them. CDR3 length equals 16 residues. CDR3 in DNA: TGCGCCAGCAGCCAAGTTGGATCGGAAATCTACAATGAGCAGTTCTTC. Translated: CASSQVGSEIYNEQFF.

A note on this clonotype: At one end the junction does not follow the germline gene, possibly because of a read error. The V gene is TRBV28, the J gene TRBJ2-7; 10 bases are a match to TRBD2. The CDR3 length is 15 residues. The germline V gene encodes CDR1 MDHEN and CDR2 SYDVKM. The DNA of the CDR3 is TGTGCCAGCTTAGGACTAGCGGACACCACCTACGCGCAGTACTTC. Its translation is CASLGLADTTYAQYF.

The chain combines TRBV3-1 with TRBJ2-2, with no clear D. Trimming pared 1 base from V and 6 bases from J, leaving 6 bases between. CDR1 is LGHDT, CDR2 YNNKEL, per germline (reference sequence). CDR3 size: 13 residues. The CDR3 coding sequence is TGTGCCAGCAGCCAAGTTTCGTCCGGGGAGCTGTTTTTT. This sequence encodes CASSQVSSGELFF.

The gene calls are TRBV19 and TRBJ1-1; perhaps TRBD1 as D (5 bases). The CDR3 has 14 residues. Germline-derived CDR1 and CDR2 are LNHDA and SQIVND (reference sequence). V dropped 5 bases and J dropped 2 bases, with 12 bases sitting between them. CDR3 region: CASSSRTTNTEAFF. In nucleotides, the CDR3 is TGTGCCAGTAGTTCCCGGACAACCAACACTGAAGCTTTCTTT. The entire variable domain, with the rest obtained from reference TRBV19 and TRBJ1-1, is as follows: DGGITQSPKYLFRKEGQNVTLSCEQNLNHDAMYWYRQDPGQGLRLIYYSQIVNDFQKGDIAEGYSVSREKKESFPLTVTSAQKNPTAFYLCASSSRTTNTEAFFGQGTRLTVV.

The chain is built from TRBV2 and TRBJ1-5, with TRBD1 identical over 10 bases. This CDR3 comprises 14 residues. CDR1 is SNHLY and CDR2 is FYNNEI in the germline V gene. The J segment lost 6 bases and the V segment lost 3 bases, leaving 2 bases of the junction unmatched. The CDR3 DNA sequence: TGTGCCAGCAGTGATAGGACAGGGGGTCAGCCCCAGCATTTT. Protein: CASSDRTGGQPQHF.

The V gene is TRBV7-9, the J gene TRBJ2-2; the D gene is possibly TRBD2 (6 bases). Trimming cost V 0 bases and J 3 bases, with 11 bases left between them. The CDR3 covers 16 residues. In germline, CDR1 is SEHNR, CDR2 FQNEAQ (reference sequence). The CDR3 loop reads CASSLALSGDTGELFF. The CDR3 region has the DNA TGTGCCAGCAGCTTAGCTCTTAGCGGCGACACCGGGGAGCTGTTTTTT. The whole variable domain, filled in from reference TRBV7-9 and TRBJ2-2, reads DTGVSQNPRHKITKRGQNVTFRCDPISEHNRLYWYRQTLGQGPEFLTYFQNEAQLEKSRLLSDRFSAERPKGSFSTLEIQRTEQGDSAMYLCASSLALSGDTGELFFGEGSRLTVL.

The rearrangement uses TRBV2 and TRBJ1-2; no clear D gene. Germline V CDR1 and CDR2: SNHLY, FYNNEI. There are 12 residues in the CDR3. V was shortened by 0 bases and J by 4 bases, with 3 bases between the two germline ends. The CDR3 bases are TGTGCCAGCAGTGAAGCCCGCTATGGCTACACCTTC. This codes for CASSEARYGYTF.